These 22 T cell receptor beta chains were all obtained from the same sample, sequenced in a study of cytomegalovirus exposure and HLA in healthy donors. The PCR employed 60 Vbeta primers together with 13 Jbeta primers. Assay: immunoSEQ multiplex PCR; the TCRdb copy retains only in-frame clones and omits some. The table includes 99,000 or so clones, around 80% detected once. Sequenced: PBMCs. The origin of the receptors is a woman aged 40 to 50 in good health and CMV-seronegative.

The CDR3 sequence: CASTLAATDTQYF. The CDR3 DNA sequence: TGCGCCAGCACCCTAGCGGCCACAGATACGCAGTATTTT. The V call is TRBV5-1, the J call TRBJ2-3, with 7 bases identical to TRBD2. The CDR3 runs to 13 residues. From germline, CDR1 is SGHRS and CDR2 YFSETQ. V lost 6 bases and J lost 2; bases outside the gene matches: 3.

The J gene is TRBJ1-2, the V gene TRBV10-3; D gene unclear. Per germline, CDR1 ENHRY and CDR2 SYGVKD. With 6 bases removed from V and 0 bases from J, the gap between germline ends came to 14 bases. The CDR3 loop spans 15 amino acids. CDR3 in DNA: TGTGCCATCAGCAACCGGGAAGGAGCTAACTATGGCTACACCTTC. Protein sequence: CAISNREGANYGYTF.

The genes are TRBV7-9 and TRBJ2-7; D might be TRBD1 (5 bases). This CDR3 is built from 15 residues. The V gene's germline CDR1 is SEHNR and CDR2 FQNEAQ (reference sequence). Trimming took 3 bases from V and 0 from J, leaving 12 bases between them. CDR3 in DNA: TGTGCCAGCAGCTTTTTGGGGCCCCTCTCCTACGAGCAGTACTTC. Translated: CASSFLGPLSYEQYF. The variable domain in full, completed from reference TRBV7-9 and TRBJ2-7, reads DTGVSQNPRHKITKRGQNVTFRCDPISEHNRLYWYRQTLGQGPEFLTYFQNEAQLEKSRLLSDRFSAERPKGSFSTLEIQRTEQGDSAMYLCASSFLGPLSYEQYFGPGTRLTVT.

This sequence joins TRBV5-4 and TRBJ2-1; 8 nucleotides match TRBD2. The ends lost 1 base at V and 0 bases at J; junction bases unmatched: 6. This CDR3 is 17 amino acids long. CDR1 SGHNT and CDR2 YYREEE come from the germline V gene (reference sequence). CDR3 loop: CASSLLTLAGSYNEQFF. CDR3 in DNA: TGTGCCAGCAGCTTGTTGACCCTAGCGGGCTCCTACAATGAGCAGTTCTTC.

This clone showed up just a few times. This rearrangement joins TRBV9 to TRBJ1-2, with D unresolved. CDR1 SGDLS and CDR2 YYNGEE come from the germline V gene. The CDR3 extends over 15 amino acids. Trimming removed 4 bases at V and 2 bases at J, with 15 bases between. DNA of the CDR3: TGTGCCAGCAGCCTTCTCCGGGATGCCAACTATGGCTACACCTTC. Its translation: CASSLLRDANYGYTF.

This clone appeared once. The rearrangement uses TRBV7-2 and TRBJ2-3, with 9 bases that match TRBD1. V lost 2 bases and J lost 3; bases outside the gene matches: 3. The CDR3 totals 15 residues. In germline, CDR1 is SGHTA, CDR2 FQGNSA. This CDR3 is CASSLYRGLTDTQYF. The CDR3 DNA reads TGTGCCAGCAGCTTATACAGGGGGCTGACAGATACGCAGTATTTT.

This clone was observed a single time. CDR3 in amino acids: CASSWGQGLGYGYTF. DNA for the CDR3: TGTGCCAGCAGTTGGGGACAGGGGTTAGGCTATGGCTACACCTTC. This chain connects TRBV27 to TRBJ1-2; the match to TRBD1 covers 10 bases. This CDR3 spans 15 amino acids. V shed 4 bases and J 4 bases; nucleotides not matched to a gene: 6. The germline CDR1 and CDR2 sequences are MNHEY and SMNVEV (reference sequence).

CDR3 in amino acids: CATRSGSSDTQYF. For the CDR3, the DNA is TGTGCGACCCGCAGCGGGAGTTCTGATACGCAGTATTTT. The chain uses TRBV5-4 and TRBJ2-3; 8 bases fit TRBD2. The CDR3 loop spans 13 amino acids. CDR1 and CDR2 from the germline V gene are SGHNT and YYREEE (reference sequence).

The CDR3: CASSQTGLGEQYF. The CDR3 bases are TGCGCCAGCAGCCAAACGGGACTCGGCGAGCAGTACTTC. The chain links TRBV4-3 to TRBJ2-7; TRBD2 is a possible D gene (6 bases). The germline gives CDR1 LGHNA, CDR2 YSLEER. The V and J ends lost 2 bases and 6 bases respectively, with 11 bases between them. This CDR3 spans 13 amino acids.

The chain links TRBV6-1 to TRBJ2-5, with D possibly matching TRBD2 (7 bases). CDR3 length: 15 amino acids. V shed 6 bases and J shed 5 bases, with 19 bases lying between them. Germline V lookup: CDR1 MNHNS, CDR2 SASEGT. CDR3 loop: CASRGGSGVWETQYF. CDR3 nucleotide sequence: TGTGCCAGCAGGGGGGGGTCAGGGGTTTGGGAGACCCAGTACTTC.

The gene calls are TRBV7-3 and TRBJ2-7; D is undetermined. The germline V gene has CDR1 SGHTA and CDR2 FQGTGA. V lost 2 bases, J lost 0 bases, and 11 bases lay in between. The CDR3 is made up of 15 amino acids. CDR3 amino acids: CASSLAHSPSYEQYF. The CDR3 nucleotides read TGTGCCAGCAGCTTAGCTCACAGTCCCTCCTACGAGCAGTACTTC.

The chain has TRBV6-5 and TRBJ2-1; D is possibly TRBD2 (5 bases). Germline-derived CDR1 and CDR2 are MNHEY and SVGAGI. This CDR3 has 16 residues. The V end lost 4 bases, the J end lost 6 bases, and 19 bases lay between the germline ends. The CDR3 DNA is TGTGCCAGCAGTTCCCACCGGAGGACCCTAGGCAATGAGCAGTTCTTC. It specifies CASSSHRRTLGNEQFF.

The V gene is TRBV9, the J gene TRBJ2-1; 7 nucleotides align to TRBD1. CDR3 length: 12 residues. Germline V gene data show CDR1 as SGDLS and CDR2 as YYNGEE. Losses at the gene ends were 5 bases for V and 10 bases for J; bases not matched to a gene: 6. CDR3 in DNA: TGTGCCAGCAGTCAGACAGGGAGAGAGCAGTTCTTC. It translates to CASSQTGREQFF.

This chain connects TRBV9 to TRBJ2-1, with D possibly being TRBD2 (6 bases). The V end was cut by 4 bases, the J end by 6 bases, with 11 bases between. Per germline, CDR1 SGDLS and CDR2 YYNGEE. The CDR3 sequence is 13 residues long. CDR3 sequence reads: CASSTDGGNEQFF. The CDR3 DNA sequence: TGTGCCAGCAGCACCGACGGGGGCAATGAGCAGTTCTTC.

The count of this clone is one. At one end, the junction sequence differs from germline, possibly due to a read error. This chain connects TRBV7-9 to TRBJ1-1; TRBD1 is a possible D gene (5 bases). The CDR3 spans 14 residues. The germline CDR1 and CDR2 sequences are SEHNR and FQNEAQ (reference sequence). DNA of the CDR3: TGTTCCAGCACCCGAGGGGAGGTTGGAACTGAAGCTTTCTTT. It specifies CSSTRGEVGTEAFF. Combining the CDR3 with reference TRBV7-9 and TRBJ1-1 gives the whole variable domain DTGVSQNPRHKITKRGQNVTFRCDPISEHNRLYWYRQTLGQGPEFLTYFQNEAQLEKSRLLSDRFSAERPKGSFSTLEIQRTEQGDSAMYLCSSTRGEVGTEAFFGQGTRLTVV.

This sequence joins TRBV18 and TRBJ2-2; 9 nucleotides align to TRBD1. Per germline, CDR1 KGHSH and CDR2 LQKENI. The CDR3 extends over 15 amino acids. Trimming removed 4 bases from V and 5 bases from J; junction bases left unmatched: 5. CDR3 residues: CASSLPGQGTGELFF. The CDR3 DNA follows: TGTGCCAGCTCACTACCGGGACAGGGTACCGGGGAGCTGTTTTTT.

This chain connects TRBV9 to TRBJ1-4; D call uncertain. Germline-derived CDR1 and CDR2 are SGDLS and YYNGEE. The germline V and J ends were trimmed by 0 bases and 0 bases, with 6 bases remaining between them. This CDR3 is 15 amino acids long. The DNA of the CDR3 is TGTGCCAGCAGCGTAGGCAGTGCAACTAATGAAAAACTGTTTTTT. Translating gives CASSVGSATNEKLFF.

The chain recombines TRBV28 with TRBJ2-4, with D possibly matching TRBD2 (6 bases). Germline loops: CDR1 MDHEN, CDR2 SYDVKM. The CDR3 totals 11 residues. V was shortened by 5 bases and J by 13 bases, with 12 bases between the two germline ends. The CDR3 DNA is TGTGCCAGCAGTCAGGGACTGTCCCAGTACTTC. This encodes CASSQGLSQYF.

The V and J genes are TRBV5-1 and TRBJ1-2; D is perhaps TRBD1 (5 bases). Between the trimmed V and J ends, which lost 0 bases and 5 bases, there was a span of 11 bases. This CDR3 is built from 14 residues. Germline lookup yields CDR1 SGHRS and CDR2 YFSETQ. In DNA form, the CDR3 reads TGCGCCAGCAGCTTGGCGACCGGGGGGTATGGCTACACCTTC. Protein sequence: CASSLATGGYGYTF.

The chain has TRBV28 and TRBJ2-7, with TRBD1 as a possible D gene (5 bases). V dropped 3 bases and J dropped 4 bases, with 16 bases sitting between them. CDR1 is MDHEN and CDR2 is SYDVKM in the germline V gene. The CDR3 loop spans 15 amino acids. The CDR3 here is CASSFSLDSYYEQYF. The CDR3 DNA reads TGTGCCAGCAGTTTCTCCCTTGACAGCTATTACGAGCAGTACTTC.

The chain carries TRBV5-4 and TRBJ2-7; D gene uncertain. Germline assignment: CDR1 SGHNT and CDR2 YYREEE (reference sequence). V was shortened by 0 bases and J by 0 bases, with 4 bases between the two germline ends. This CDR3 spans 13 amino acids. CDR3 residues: CASSLALSYEQYF. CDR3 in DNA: TGTGCCAGCAGCTTGGCTCTCTCCTACGAGCAGTACTTC.

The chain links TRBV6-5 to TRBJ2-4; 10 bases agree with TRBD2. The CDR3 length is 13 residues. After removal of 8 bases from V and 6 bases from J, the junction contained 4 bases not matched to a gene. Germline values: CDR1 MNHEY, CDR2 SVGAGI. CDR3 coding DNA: TGTGCCAGCCGAGCGGGAGGGACAAACATTCAGTACTTC. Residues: CASRAGGTNIQYF.